The 19 T cell receptor beta chains in this list originate from one sample, sequenced in a study of neurological immune-mediated disorders. TCRdb itself ran the 5' RACE reads through MiXCR, one entry per CDR3 protein. The sample records 11,000 to 15,000 distinct CDR3 sequences, under 11% being singletons. Source material: PBMCs. These TCRs come from a woman in her forties in good health.

The rearrangement links TRBV23-1 to TRBJ1-4, with D unclear. TRBV23-1 is an ORF, with its function uncertain. This CDR3 comprises 11 residues. The V end was cut by 8 bases, the J end by 8 bases, with 9 bases between. The CDR3 sequence: CASGAEEKLFF. The CDR3 DNA reads as TGCGCCAGCGGCGCGGAGGAAAAACTGTTTTTT.

This clonotype was seen at least ten times. J is TRBJ2-5 and V is TRBV29-1, with no clear D. The CDR3 is 11 residues long. Germline loops: CDR1 SQVTM, CDR2 ANQGSEA. With 4 bases removed from V and 5 bases from J, the gap between germline ends came to 8 bases. The CDR3 DNA follows: TGCAGCGTTGTCGCGCTGGAGACCCAGTACTTC. It codes for CSVVALETQYF.

This clonotype was counted at least ten times. The rearrangement links TRBV20-1 to TRBJ2-3, with 13 bases identical to TRBD2. The CDR3 is made up of 15 amino acids. The J segment lost 2 bases and the V segment lost 6 bases, leaving 5 bases of the junction unmatched. Per the germline V gene, CDR1 is DFQATT and CDR2 is SNEGSKA (reference sequence). CDR3 loop: CSAPLAGGSTDTQYF. CDR3 coding DNA: TGCAGTGCACCACTAGCGGGAGGGTCCACAGATACGCAGTATTTT.

In its sample, this clonotype ranks as medium-sized. CDR3: CASSSYRGKAEAFF. The DNA for the CDR3 is TGTGCCAGCAGTTCGTACAGGGGGAAGGCTGAAGCTTTCTTT. This sequence joins TRBV27 and TRBJ1-1; 8 nucleotides match TRBD1. Per the germline V gene, CDR1 is MNHEY and CDR2 is SMNVEV (reference sequence). V was pared by 4 bases and J by 6 bases, with 7 bases of the junction left unmatched. The CDR3 sequence is 14 residues long.

This clonotype was observed at least ten times. The chain combines TRBV9 with TRBJ1-5, with TRBD1 matching 9 bases. CDR1 is SGDLS, CDR2 YYNGEE, per germline. The V gene end was trimmed by 0 bases and the J gene end by 6 bases; junction bases not matched to a gene: 4. This CDR3 is built from 15 residues. CDR3: CASSVDGTGRQPQHF. The CDR3 DNA reads TGTGCCAGCAGCGTAGATGGGACAGGGCGTCAGCCCCAGCATTTT.

This clonotype was observed at least ten times. The rearrangement links TRBV7-9 to TRBJ2-3, with TRBD2 identical over 7 bases. CDR3 length equals 20 residues. V trimming: 1 base; J trimming: 0 bases; junction bases outside the gene matches: 16. Per germline, CDR1 SEHNR and CDR2 FQNEAQ (reference sequence). In nucleotides, the CDR3 is TGTGCCAGCAGCTTAGGGTCACAGAGCCTAGCGGCTACTAGCACAGATACGCAGTATTTT. It codes for CASSLGSQSLAATSTDTQYF. The full variable domain, completed using reference TRBV7-9 and TRBJ2-3, is DTGVSQNPRHKITKRGQNVTFRCDPISEHNRLYWYRQTLGQGPEFLTYFQNEAQLEKSRLLSDRFSAERPKGSFSTLEIQRTEQGDSAMYLCASSLGSQSLAATSTDTQYFGPGTRLTVL.

This clonotype was picked up many times. V is TRBV7-2 and J is TRBJ2-4, with a weak D call TRBD2 (5 bases). This CDR3 is 14 amino acids long. Germline V gene sequence: CDR1 SGHTA, CDR2 FQGNSA. Trimming removed 2 bases from V and 6 bases from J, with 11 bases in between. CDR3: CASSLNYAGNIQYF. In nucleotides, the CDR3 is TGTGCCAGCAGCTTAAATTATGCGGGAAACATTCAGTACTTC.

By share, this clonotype counts as medium-sized. The rearrangement uses TRBV15 and TRBJ2-7; D might be TRBD1 or TRBD2, each matching 5 bases. In germline, CDR1 is LNHNV, CDR2 YYDKDF (reference sequence). With 0 bases removed from V and 2 bases from J, the gap between germline ends came to 8 bases. The CDR3 extends over 14 amino acids. CDR3 in amino acids: CATSRDRGPYEQYF. DNA for the CDR3: TGTGCCACCAGCAGAGATCGGGGACCCTACGAGCAGTACTTC.

This clonotype was observed many times. The V and J genes are TRBV15 and TRBJ1-1; a weak D match, TRBD1 (5 bases). Trimming cost V 0 bases and J 4 bases, with 27 bases left between them. CDR1 is LNHNV and CDR2 is YYDKDF in the germline V gene (reference sequence). The CDR3 spans 20 residues. The CDR3 spells CATSRDREQRQRFRTTEAFF. The DNA for the CDR3 is TGTGCCACCAGCAGAGATCGGGAACAGCGACAGAGGTTTAGGACCACTGAAGCTTTCTTT. The full variable domain, completed using reference TRBV15 and TRBJ1-1, is DAMVIQNPRYQVTQFGKPVTLSCSQTLNHNVMYWYQQKSSQAPKLLFHYYDKDFNNEADTPDNFQSRRPNTSFCFLDIRSPGLGDTAMYLCATSRDREQRQRFRTTEAFFGQGTRLTVV.

As regards this clonotype: An end of the junction differs from the germline gene, which may be a read error. This chain connects TRBV7-8 to TRBJ2-1; D is unresolved. Germline V lookup: CDR1 SGHVS, CDR2 FQNEAQ. The CDR3 length is 17 residues. The chain's CDR3 is CASSPTPSALSYNEQLF. Written as DNA, the CDR3 is TGTGCTAGCAGCCCAACCCCTTCGGCCCTTTCATACAATGAGCAGTTATTC.

The V call is TRBV12-3 or TRBV12-4, the J call TRBJ2-7, with D hard to call. There are 12 residues in the CDR3. V lost 4 bases and J lost 3, with 7 bases in between. The CDR3 is CASSYGIYEQYF. DNA for the CDR3: TGTGCCAGCAGTTATGGGATCTACGAGCAGTACTTC.

This clonotype has ten or more counts. The chain joins TRBV5-1 to TRBJ2-7, with TRBD1 matching 10 bases. In germline, CDR1 is SGHRS, CDR2 YFSETQ. The length of the CDR3 is 15 residues. V lost 4 bases, J lost 3 bases, and 7 bases stayed unmatched. CDR3 coding DNA: TGCGCCAGCAGCCGGACGGGGACAGGGGACTACGAGCAGTACTTC. Amino acids: CASSRTGTGDYEQYF. Combining the CDR3 with reference TRBV5-1 and TRBJ2-7 gives the whole variable domain KAGVTQTPRYLIKTRGQQVTLSCSPISGHRSVSWYQQTPGQGLQFLFEYFSETQRNKGNFPGRFSGRQFSNSRSEMNVSTLELGDSALYLCASSRTGTGDYEQYFGPGTRLTVT.

Many counts were recorded for this clonotype. The CDR3 DNA follows: TGCGCCAGCCCCCACAACAGGGGGCTCAGCTCCTACGAGCAGTACTTC. It codes for CASPHNRGLSSYEQYF. The V gene is TRBV5-1, the J gene TRBJ2-7; 9 bases are shared with TRBD1. Germline values: CDR1 SGHRS, CDR2 YFSETQ. The CDR3 loop spans 16 amino acids. After removal of 7 bases from V and 0 bases from J, the junction contained 11 bases not matched to a gene.

Ten or more counts support this clonotype. J is TRBJ2-7 and V is TRBV4-1, with D maybe TRBD1 (5 bases). CDR1 is MGHRA and CDR2 is YSYEKL in the germline V gene. The length of the CDR3 is 14 residues. V lost 2 bases, J lost 2 bases, and 10 bases lay in between. CDR3 residues: CASSQKGATYEQYF. The DNA of the CDR3 is TGCGCCAGCAGCCAAAAAGGGGCGACCTACGAGCAGTACTTC.

There are many counts of this clonotype. The chain uses TRBV25-1 and TRBJ2-5, with a weak D call TRBD2 (6 bases). In germline, CDR1 is MGHDK, CDR2 SYGVNS. The V end lost 3 bases, the J end lost 2 bases, and 13 bases lay between the germline ends. The CDR3 covers 15 residues. CDR3 amino acids: CASSDDREWQETQYF. The DNA of the CDR3 is TGTGCCAGCAGTGATGACCGGGAGTGGCAAGAGACCCAGTACTTC.

Ten or more counts support this clonotype. The rearrangement joins TRBV6-5 to TRBJ2-3; D may be TRBD1 (6 bases). The V end was cut by 0 bases, the J end by 6 bases, with 13 bases between. CDR1 is MNHEY, CDR2 SVGAGI, per germline. The CDR3 length is 15 residues. CDR3 in DNA: TGTGCCAGCAGTTACTCAAAATCAGGGGTCGATACGCAGTATTTT. Protein sequence: CASSYSKSGVDTQYF.

This clonotype was recorded many times. The gene calls are TRBV6-1 and TRBJ2-2; maybe TRBD1 (6 bases). Germline V lookup: CDR1 MNHNS, CDR2 SASEGT. The CDR3 covers 15 residues. V dropped 6 bases and J dropped 0 bases, with 11 bases sitting between them. In DNA form, the CDR3 reads TGTGCCAGCAGCCCCTGGACAGCGAACACCGGGGAGCTGTTTTTT. It yields the protein CASSPWTANTGELFF.

This clonotype was seen more than once but under ten times. The chain couples TRBV12-3 or TRBV12-4 to TRBJ2-2, with TRBD1 matching over 7 bases. The CDR3 length is 13 residues. The trim removed 5 bases at V and 6 bases at J, leaving 3 bases unmatched. DNA of the CDR3: TGTGCCAGCAGTGTTACAGGGGCCGGGGAGCTGTTTTTT. It is translated as CASSVTGAGELFF.

This clonotype has a count of ten or more. The J gene is TRBJ2-7, the V gene TRBV20-1; tentatively, D is TRBD1 (6 bases). This CDR3 contains 15 residues. Germline CDR1 reads DFQATT; CDR2 reads SNEGSKA (reference sequence). Trimming took 4 bases from V and 0 from J, leaving 16 bases between them. The CDR3 loop is CSAKKDRRHSYEQYF. CDR3 coding DNA: TGCAGTGCTAAGAAGGACAGAAGGCACTCCTACGAGCAGTACTTC.